This TCR beta chain appears in the sequencing data of a study of T cells in Graves' hyperthyroidism and ophthalmopathy. The study, taken as a whole, reports: Before onset, ophthalmopathy was predicted by the model a median approximately 6.7 months earlier.

Amplification targeted TCR beta CDR3 regions from RNA transcripts. During a first-round RT-PCR of the TCR CDR3, the HTBI primer set was used. TCRdb re-analysed the multiplex PCR reads in MiXCR, keeping a single row per CDR3 protein. The sample holds hundreds of thousands of distinct CDR3 sequences, around 14% seen once. As for this clonotype: Its antigen is still unknown.

Between the trimmed V and J ends, which lost 10 bases and 0 bases, there was a span of 4 bases. Germline V gives CDR1 MNHEY, CDR2 SMNVEV (reference sequence). The CDR3 consists of 12 residues. Exclusion followed for patients with uncontrolled infection, other autoimmune disease, pregnancy or lactation. This sequence joins TRBV27 and TRBJ2-6, with D unresolved. The TCR originated in a woman aged 18-29 years with Graves' hyperthyroidism that later progressed to Graves' ophthalmopathy. The specimen sequenced was blood. CDR3 region: CATSSGANVLTF. The CDR3 DNA reads TGTGCCACTTCCTCTGGGGCCAACGTCCTGACTTTC.